This paragraph reports one T cell receptor (beta chain). Its antigen is unknown. The data were obtained in a study of OX40 agonist ivuxolimab in advanced cancers. Sequenced by immunoSEQ multiplex PCR; TCRdb stores in-frame clones only, minus some. Among about 76,000 clones listed, less than 90% were seen once. V gave up 1 base and J gave up 0 bases; unmatched junction bases: 7. In germline, CDR1 is MGHRA, CDR2 YSYEKL. This CDR3 is built from 17 residues. General study points: Compared with CD4+, CD8+ T cells on average had more expanded clones.

Sequencing was performed on CD4+ or CD8+ T cells sorted from blood, taken in a trial of the OX40 agonist ivuxolimab. This TCR derives from an adult with an advanced solid tumor such as melanoma, head and neck, liver or kidney cancer. This chain links TRBV4-1 with TRBJ2-7, with 9 bases matching TRBD2. CDR3 residues: CASSQVASGISSYEQYF. The DNA of the CDR3 is TGCGCCAGCAGCCAAGTCGCTAGCGGGATTAGCTCCTACGAGCAGTACTTC.